The 3 T cell receptor beta chains given below trace back to one sample, sequenced in a study of T cell repertoires in cytomegalovirus infection. TCRdb passed the reads through MiXCR, listing each CDR3 protein once. The table lists fewer than 1,000,000 distinct CDR3 sequences, less than 35% of them singletons. Their specific antigens are unknown. The sequenced sample was cultured CD8+ T cells from PBMCs, obtained from culture after CMV antigen stimulation. These receptors all stem from a human donor in good health (CMV status not recorded). Some clones in this sample may be carry-over from other donors' samples.

This clonotype has a count of ten or more. As DNA, the CDR3 is TGTGCCAGCAGTACTCCGGGACTAGCGGGGGGGCCGGACACCGGGGAGCTGTTTTTT. Translating it yields CASSTPGLAGGPDTGELFF. The V gene is TRBV12-3 or TRBV12-4, the J gene TRBJ2-2; 16 nucleotides match TRBD2. This CDR3 is built from 19 residues. The V segment lost 5 bases and the J segment 3 bases; nucleotides outside the gene matches: 9.

The chain employs TRBV6-2 or TRBV6-3 and TRBJ2-1; the match to TRBD1 covers 7 bases. Germline V gene lookup returns CDR1 MNHEY and CDR2 SVGEGT. This CDR3 has 17 amino acids. V shed 0 bases, J shed 4 bases, and the junction held 9 bases outside the gene matches. CDR3 residues: CASSYSRTGEVYNEQFF. CDR3 nucleotide sequence: TGTGCCAGCAGTTACTCCCGGACAGGAGAGGTGTACAATGAGCAGTTCTTC.

This clonotype was recorded at least ten times. The chain recombines TRBV7-9 with TRBJ1-1; a possible D gene is TRBD1 (5 bases). CDR1 SEHNR and CDR2 FQNEAQ come from the germline V gene (reference sequence). Trimming stripped 1 base from V and 3 bases from J, with 12 bases between. The CDR3 loop spans 15 amino acids. CDR3 DNA: TGTGCCAGCAGCTTAGTTGCCAGGGTGGACACTGAAGCTTTCTTT. Its protein is CASSLVARVDTEAFF.